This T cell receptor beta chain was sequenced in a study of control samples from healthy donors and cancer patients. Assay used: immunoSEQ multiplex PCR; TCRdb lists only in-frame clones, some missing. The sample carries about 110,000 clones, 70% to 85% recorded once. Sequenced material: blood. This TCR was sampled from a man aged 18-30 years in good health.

Written as DNA, the CDR3 is TGTGCCAGCAGCCCGGCTCCGGGGGACTATGGCTACACCTTC. It yields the protein CASSPAPGDYGYTF. The rearrangement joins TRBV7-2 to TRBJ1-2, with TRBD1 as a possible D gene (5 bases). Germline lookup yields CDR1 SGHTA and CDR2 FQGNSA. CDR3 size: 14 residues. The ends were cut back, 5 bases at V and 3 bases at J, with 13 bases in the middle.